The rows below give T cell receptor beta chains drawn from one sample of a study of blood T cell repertoires in COVID-19. Repertoires were generated with immunoSEQ multiplex PCR, while TCRdb's copy carries only in-frame clones and drops some. The table lists about 280,000 clones, 85% of them singletons. The sample taken for sequencing was peripheral blood. These receptors were taken from a man in his forties or fifties with active or convalescent COVID-19. CDR3s include the opening cysteine and the closing phenylalanine or tryptophan. The D gene is left open where the match is weak. Clone size, where shown, is once, few, many, or a class for clones that have expanded.

d_call clone_size j_call v_call cdr3_aa
NA NA TRBJ2-1 TRBV11-2 CASSLTRPGEQFF
NA NA TRBJ2-2 TRBV25-1 CASSLRRGRELFF
NA NA TRBJ2-1 TRBV18 CASSPPNQGGLNEQFF
NA NA TRBJ2-5 TRBV18 CASSQESAETQYF
TRBD2 NA TRBJ2-3 TRBV4-1 CASSPSGRGTDTQYF
NA once TRBJ1-1 TRBV11-2 CASSSRGASTNTEAFF
NA NA TRBJ2-1 TRBV24-1 CATSEGGRAVVDEQFF
TRBD1 NA TRBJ1-1 TRBV6-2/TRBV6-3 CASSRTSSGTGNTEAFF
NA NA TRBJ2-1 TRBV28 CASSLFQPGDALKQFF
NA NA TRBJ1-4 TRBV5-1 CASRPTGATNEKLFF
NA NA TRBJ2-7 TRBV2 CASSEYPGQVHEQYF
TRBD1 NA TRBJ2-1 TRBV6-6 CATRDQDRGQEQFF
NA NA TRBJ1-2 TRBV6-6 CASSLGGTEGNYGYTF
NA NA TRBJ1-5 TRBV4-1 CASSQAAHSNQPQHF
TRBD2 NA TRBJ2-1 TRBV30 CAWSDPYKAGGLYNEQFF
NA few TRBJ2-3 TRBV5-8 CASSLIGGHTDTQYF
NA NA TRBJ1-5 TRBV18 CASSPRGDSNQPQHF
NA NA TRBJ2-7 TRBV6-2/TRBV6-3 CASSGQTPSYEQYF
TRBD1 NA TRBJ2-3 TRBV6-2/TRBV6-3 CASSPTPGTGGAGGAGVADTQYF
NA NA TRBJ2-3 TRBV2 CASRLTDTQYF
NA NA TRBJ1-6 TRBV6-5 CASSYRAGLGSPLHF
NA NA TRBJ1-1 TRBV6-6 CASSSRGVNTEAFF
NA NA TRBJ1-1 TRBV18 CASSYGRDTEAFF
NA NA TRBJ2-3 TRBV3-1/TRBV3-2 CASSPIPVGTDTQYF
TRBD1 NA TRBJ2-1 TRBV28 CASGGTGARNEQFF
NA NA TRBJ1-4 TRBV29-1 CVFRTNEKLFF
TRBD1 NA TRBJ1-2 TRBV7-2 CASSSWTGGLYGYTF
TRBD2 NA TRBJ2-6 TRBV7-2 CASSSWEGWAGANVLTF
NA NA TRBJ2-3 TRBV15 CATSRADNTDTQYF
TRBD2 NA TRBJ2-1 TRBV7-3 CASSLRREPYNEQFF
TRBD1 NA TRBJ1-4 TRBV28 CASSQTGDWEKLFF
TRBD1 few TRBJ1-2 TRBV5-4 CASSFRQGGLYGYTF
TRBD1 NA TRBJ2-2 TRBV5-6 CASSLGGQDTGELFF
TRBD1 NA TRBJ1-4 TRBV7-2 CASSRTGDFEKLFF
TRBD1 NA TRBJ1-6 TRBV7-6 CASSPLSGTAPIFTLHF
NA NA TRBJ2-3 TRBV28 CASSSYTDTQYF
NA once TRBJ1-6 TRBV7-2 CASSLVGQSSYNSPLHF
NA once TRBJ1-4 TRBV30 CAWSVGGGDEKLFF
NA NA TRBJ2-6 TRBV3-1/TRBV3-2 CASSPSRGLISGANVLTF
NA NA TRBJ1-5 TRBV10-3 CAISESEGLKGQPQHF
NA NA TRBJ1-1 TRBV28 CASITGHGLEAFF
NA NA TRBJ1-5 TRBV18 CASSRSRQDNQPQHF
TRBD1 NA TRBJ2-7 TRBV4-1 CASSQEQGQSYEQYF
NA NA TRBJ2-2 TRBV9 CASSAGTGGPGELFF
TRBD1 NA TRBJ2-1 TRBV7-3 CASSDPGQGYNEQFF
TRBD2 NA TRBJ2-1 TRBV5-5 CASSLTSAYNEQFF
TRBD1 NA TRBJ1-1 TRBV29-1 CSVDRTGATEAFF
NA NA TRBJ1-6 TRBV6-6 CASRHRINSYNSPLHF
TRBD1 few TRBJ1-2 TRBV14 CASSELPGQGAPNYGYTF
NA NA TRBJ2-7 TRBV3-1/TRBV3-2 CASSYPGAGAYEQYF
NA NA TRBJ2-1 TRBV27 CASSLPGAIYNEQFF
TRBD2 NA TRBJ2-7 TRBV18 CASSPKAGGSSYEQYF
TRBD1 NA TRBJ2-2 TRBV6-6 CASSNRGNTGELFF